This is a list of T cell receptor beta chains from one sample in a study of blood T cell repertoires in COVID-19. The assay was immunoSEQ multiplex PCR, and TCRdb's table has in-frame clones only and misses some. The sample has about 30,000 clones; about 91% are singletons. The specimen sequenced was peripheral blood. These receptors were taken from a human donor with active COVID-19. The donor label of this sample is uncertain. Each CDR3 is given with its conserved first and last residue. D genes are given only for firm matches. Expanded clones are given a class, and other clones once, few, many or no size at all.

clone_size	d_call	v_call	j_call	cdr3_nt	cdr3_aa
NA	NA	TRBV13	TRBJ2-3	TGTGCCAGCGGCCAAACCACAGGGTACGGCACAGATACGCAGTATTTT	CASGQTTGYGTDTQYF
NA	TRBD2	TRBV4-3	TRBJ2-2	TGCGCCAGCACCGCCAGGGCGGGGGGCCTTACCGGGGAGCTGTTTTTT	CASTARAGGLTGELFF
NA	NA	TRBV13	TRBJ2-1	TGTGCCAGCAGCTTAGGCAGTTCCAATGAGCAGTTCTTC	CASSLGSSNEQFF
NA	TRBD2	TRBV30	TRBJ2-3	TGTGCCTGGAGTGTACAGCGGGGGGCCGGCGGTACGCAGTATTTT	CAWSVQRGAGGTQYF
NA	NA	TRBV18	TRBJ2-7	TGTGCCAGCTCACCGGGTTTAGGGGACACCCAGCGGCAGTACTTC	CASSPGLGDTQRQYF
NA	NA	TRBV18	TRBJ1-4	TGTGCCAGCTCGGTAGAGTTTAATGAAAAACTGTTTTTT	CASSVEFNEKLFF
NA	NA	TRBV6-5	TRBJ2-1	TGTGCCAGCAGTTCCGGGACTTTTTACAATGAGCAGTTCTTC	CASSSGTFYNEQFF
NA	NA	TRBV3-1/TRBV3-2	TRBJ2-7	TGTGCCAGCAGCCAAGGGCAGGGGATCAAGCAGTACTTC	CASSQGQGIKQYF
NA	TRBD1	TRBV18	TRBJ2-3	TGTGCCAGCTCACACCAGGGACAGGGGATTACAGATACGCAGTATTTT	CASSHQGQGITDTQYF
NA	TRBD2	TRBV7-2	TRBJ2-7	TGTGCCAGCAGCGCAGGACTAGCGGGGTCCTACGAGCAGTACTTC	CASSAGLAGSYEQYF
NA	NA	TRBV28	TRBJ2-7	TGTGCCAGCAGTTTGCGGACAGAAGGCTACGAGCAGTACTTC	CASSLRTEGYEQYF
NA	TRBD1	TRBV3-1/TRBV3-2	TRBJ2-7	TGTGCCAGCAGCCTACGACAGGGTGGAGAGCAGTACTTC	CASSLRQGGEQYF
NA	NA	TRBV19	TRBJ2-2	TGTGCCGGACCACGGGGGAAAGGCACCGGGGAGCTGTTTTTT	CAGPRGKGTGELFF
NA	NA	TRBV27	TRBJ2-3	TGTGCCAGCAGTCCCCGGGACGGGGGAACAGATACGCAGTATTTT	CASSPRDGGTDTQYF
NA	TRBD1	TRBV29-1	TRBJ2-1	TGCAGCGTCAGGGACAGGGGGCATGAGCAGTTCTTC	CSVRDRGHEQFF
NA	NA	TRBV7-6	TRBJ1-3	TGTGCCAGCAGCTTGCAGGGCCCCTCTGGAAACACCATATATTTT	CASSLQGPSGNTIYF
NA	TRBD1	TRBV9	TRBJ2-5	TGTGCCAGCAGCCCCCGGCAGAGACAGGGGGCTGGGGAGACCCAGTACTTC	CASSPRQRQGAGETQYF
NA	TRBD2	TRBV3-1/TRBV3-2	TRBJ2-1	TGTGCCAGCAGCCACTACGAGACTAGCGGGGGGGCGTGGTACAATGAGCAGTTCTTC	CASSHYETSGGAWYNEQFF
NA	TRBD2	TRBV7-2	TRBJ2-1	TGTGCCAGCAGCACCCCGGGACTAGCGGACACGGAGCAGTTCTTC	CASSTPGLADTEQFF
few	NA	TRBV28	TRBJ1-5	TGTGCCAGCAGACCCGCAGGGGTTGGCAATCAGCCCCAGCATTTT	CASRPAGVGNQPQHF
NA	TRBD1	TRBV5-4	TRBJ1-2	TGTGCCAGCAGCTTGGGACAGGGATGGACCAACTATGGCTACACCTTC	CASSLGQGWTNYGYTF
NA	TRBD1	TRBV19	TRBJ2-1	TGTGCCAGTAGTACTCCTCGACAGGGGGCGGATGTATTGCGAGGCAATGAGCAGTTCTTC	CASSTPRQGADVLRGNEQFF
NA	TRBD1	TRBV19	TRBJ2-3	TGTGCCAGTAGTATTAAGGGACAGGGGGCGGATACGCAGTATTTT	CASSIKGQGADTQYF
NA	NA	TRBV5-4	TRBJ2-2	TGTGCCAGCAGCTTGGTGATCAGAAACGGGTACACCGGGGAGCTGTTTTTT	CASSLVIRNGYTGELFF
NA	NA	TRBV7-9	TRBJ2-1	TGTGCCAGCAGCTTAGCTGCAGGGCACGGCTACAATGAGCAGTTCTTC	CASSLAAGHGYNEQFF